Given below is one T cell receptor (beta chain) in context. Its target antigen remains unknown. One base away there is no much larger clone; base qualities are not given. This entry is derived from a study of blood T cell repertoires in COVID-19 (dated by TCRdb to 2018 to 2021). Background for the entire study: The collaborator samples originated in the United States, Italy and Spain and spanned the acute and convalescent phases of COVID-19. The prospective study material was composed of cDNA or gDNA derived from T cells, B-cell-depleted T cells, or PBMCs. Samples were obtained from the ongoing ImmuneRACE study (first 160 participants) and from 1,200 or so subjects provided by 6 global collaborators. The repertoires were made available in a free public database intended to serve as a resource for research on the immune response to SARS-CoV-2. Nearly every sample came with metadata listing a de-identified subject ID, COVID-19 status, age in years and sex. Subjects who had been exposed to COVID-19, were actively infected with it, or had recovered from it provided the deeply sampled blood TCRbeta repertoires that made up the dataset. HLA class I and class II types, where available, came from metadata supplied by the sample provider rather than from assay-based typing. Broader findings and caveats from the paper: The quantity of clinical and demographic metadata differed by source and by participant and was supplied without curation.

The collaborating institutions used their own protocols to collect whole blood in K2EDTA tubes. For TCRbeta analysis, collaborators shipped samples as frozen whole blood, isolated PBMCs, or DNA extracted from either of those sample types. TCRbeta CDR3 regions were amplified from genomic DNA by means of the immunoSEQ Assay, a bias-controlled multiplex PCR. The original pipeline was this. The number of nucleated cells in each sample was estimated by amplification of reference gene primers within the assay. To quantify the absolute abundance of each unique TCRbeta CDR3 rearrangement, sequence reads were collapsed and filtered. For each sample, productive Simpson clonality was calculated as the square root of Simpson's diversity index over productive rearrangements. Drawn from immuneACCESS, this table holds only the in-frame rearrangements with V and J called that TCRdb kept. Clones are partly lost; checked studies trace under half to an unresolved V gene and leave the rest unexplained. V and J calls and clone size are as listed in that table; D and trimming were resolved from the DNA. Here the sample has 120,000 or so clones; approximately 68% occur a single time. The ten largest account for around 2% of the sample.

Input material: peripheral blood. The clonotype was recovered from a woman in her seventies with acute or convalescent COVID-19.

The DNA reads TGTGCCAGCAGGGGACTTATGAACACCGGGGAGCTGTTTTTT. Its protein is CASRGLMNTGELFF. The rearranged chain carries TRBV2 and TRBJ2-2, and the D gene may be TRBD2, 6 bases matching. Spanning cysteine to phenylalanine, the CDR3 consists of 14 amino acids. Just the 42-base CDR3 DNA is kept, in frame starting at base 1. CDR1 and CDR2, per the germline V gene, are SNHLY and FYNNEI. V sheds 6 bases and J sheds 1 base, leaving 9 bases between their ends.